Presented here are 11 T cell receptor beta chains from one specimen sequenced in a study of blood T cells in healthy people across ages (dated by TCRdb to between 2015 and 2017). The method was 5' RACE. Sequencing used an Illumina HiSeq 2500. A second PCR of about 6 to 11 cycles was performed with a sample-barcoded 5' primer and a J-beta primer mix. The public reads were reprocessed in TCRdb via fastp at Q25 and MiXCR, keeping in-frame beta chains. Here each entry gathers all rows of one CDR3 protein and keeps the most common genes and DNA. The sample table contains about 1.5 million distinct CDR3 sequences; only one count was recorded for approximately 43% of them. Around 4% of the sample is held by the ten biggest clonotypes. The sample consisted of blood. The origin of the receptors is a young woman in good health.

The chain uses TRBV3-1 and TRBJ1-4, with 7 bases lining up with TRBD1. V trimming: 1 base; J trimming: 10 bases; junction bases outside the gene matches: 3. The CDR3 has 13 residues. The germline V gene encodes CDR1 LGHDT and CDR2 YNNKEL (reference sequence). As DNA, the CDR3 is TGTGCCAGCAGCCAAGGAAGACAGGGAAAACTGTTTTTT. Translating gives CASSQGRQGKLFF.

Here the CDR3 reads CASSFSGGANSPLHF. In DNA, the CDR3 is TGCGCCAGCAGCTTCTCAGGAGGGGCTAATTCACCCCTCCACTTT. The chain combines TRBV5-1 with TRBJ1-6; weak D call: TRBD1 (5 bases). Between the trimmed V and J ends, which lost 2 bases and 6 bases, there was a span of 12 bases. Germline lookup yields CDR1 SGHRS and CDR2 YFSETQ. The CDR3 is 15 amino acids.

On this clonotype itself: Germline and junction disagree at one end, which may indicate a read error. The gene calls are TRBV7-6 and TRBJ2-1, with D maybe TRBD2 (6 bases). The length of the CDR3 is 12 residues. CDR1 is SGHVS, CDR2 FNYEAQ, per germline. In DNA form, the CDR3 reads TGTGCCGGCAGCAAGGACTATAAAGCTCAGTTCTTC. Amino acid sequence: CAGSKDYKAQFF.

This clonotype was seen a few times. In DNA form, the CDR3 reads TGCAGTGCTACTAGTTGGGACAGAAACACAGATACGCAGTATTTT. Translation: CSATSWDRNTDTQYF. The chain is built from TRBV20-1 and TRBJ2-3, with TRBD1 matching 7 bases. From germline, CDR1 is DFQATT and CDR2 SNEGSKA (reference sequence). The trim removed 4 bases at V and 2 bases at J, leaving 9 bases unmatched. This CDR3 has 15 amino acids.

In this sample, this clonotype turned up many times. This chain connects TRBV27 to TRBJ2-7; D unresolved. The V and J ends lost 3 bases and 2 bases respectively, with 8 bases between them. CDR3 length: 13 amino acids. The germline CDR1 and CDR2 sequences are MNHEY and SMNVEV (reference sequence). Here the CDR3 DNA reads TGTGCCAGCAGTTTTGGCTCCGCCTACGAGCAGTACTTC. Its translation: CASSFGSAYEQYF.

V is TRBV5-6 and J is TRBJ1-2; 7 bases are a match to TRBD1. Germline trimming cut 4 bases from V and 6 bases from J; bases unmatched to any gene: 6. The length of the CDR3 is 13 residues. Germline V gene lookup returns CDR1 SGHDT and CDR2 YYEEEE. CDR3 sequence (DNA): TGTGCCAGCAGCCAAACAGGGGTGGATGGCTACACCTTC. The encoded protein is CASSQTGVDGYTF.

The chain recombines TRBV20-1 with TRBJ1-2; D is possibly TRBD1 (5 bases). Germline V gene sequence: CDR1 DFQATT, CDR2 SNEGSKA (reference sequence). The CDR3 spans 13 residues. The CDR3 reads CSAYLTQAYGYTF. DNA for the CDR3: TGCAGCGCATATTTAACACAGGCGTATGGCTACACCTTC.

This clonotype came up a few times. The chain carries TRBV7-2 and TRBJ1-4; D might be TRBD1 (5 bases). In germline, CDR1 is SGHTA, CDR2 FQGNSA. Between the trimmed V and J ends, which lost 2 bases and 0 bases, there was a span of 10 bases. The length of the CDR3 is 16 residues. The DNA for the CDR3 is TGTGCCAGCAGCTTACAGGGTACAGCAACTAATGAAAAACTGTTTTTT. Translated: CASSLQGTATNEKLFF.

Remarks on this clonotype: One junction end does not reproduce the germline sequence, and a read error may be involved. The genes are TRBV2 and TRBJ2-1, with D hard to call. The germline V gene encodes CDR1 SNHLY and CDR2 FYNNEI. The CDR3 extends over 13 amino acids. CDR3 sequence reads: CAGSKLGRNEQFF. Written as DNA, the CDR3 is TGTGCCGGCAGTAAACTCGGACGGAATGAGCAGTTCTTC.

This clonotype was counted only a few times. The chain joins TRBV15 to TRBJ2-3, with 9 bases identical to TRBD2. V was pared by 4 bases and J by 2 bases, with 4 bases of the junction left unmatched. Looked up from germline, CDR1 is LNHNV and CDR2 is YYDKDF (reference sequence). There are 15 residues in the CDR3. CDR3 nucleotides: TGTGCCACCAGCAATAGCGGGGGAGCCACAGATACGCAGTATTTT. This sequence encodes CATSNSGGATDTQYF.

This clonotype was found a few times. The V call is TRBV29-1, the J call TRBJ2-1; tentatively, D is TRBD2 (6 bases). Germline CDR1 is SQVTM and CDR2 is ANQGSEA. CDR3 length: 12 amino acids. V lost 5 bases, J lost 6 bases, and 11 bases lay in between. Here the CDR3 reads CSVSTSRNEQFF. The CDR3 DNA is TGCAGCGTTTCTACTAGCCGCAATGAGCAGTTCTTC.